Listed below are T cell receptor beta chains from one sample, sequenced in a study of blood T cell repertoires in COVID-19. Produced via immunoSEQ multiplex PCR; TCRdb's table is partial and in-frame only. The sample has 140,000 to 150,000 clones, more than 80% seen once; the top ten hold approximately 4.6%. Sequences were obtained from peripheral blood. Every receptor here comes from a human donor in a cohort sampled during active COVID-19. Each CDR3 is given without its conserved first and last residue.

V,CDR3
TRBV12-3/TRBV12-4,ASSFDSNYGYT
TRBV19,ASSTGSSGNTIY
TRBV18,ASSPSGQGGNGYT
TRBV4-1,ASSKGQGGYNEQF
TRBV11-2,ASSLSAPGYGYT
TRBV3-1/TRBV3-2,ASRSFSYNSPLH
TRBV12-3/TRBV12-4,ASSLGSGSPF
TRBV6-5,ASSSGQNTEAF
TRBV7-7,ASSLAGLAGGRFSYNEQF
TRBV29-1,SVEKASLALRGEAF
TRBV6-6,ASSEGQGWTGELF
TRBV3-1/TRBV3-2,ASSWTGTSGRKAYNEQF
TRBV7-8,ASSLNYEQF
TRBV2,ASSPAGNTEAF
TRBV7-9,ARSPGSGNTIY
TRBV13,ASHPKDSITDTQY
TRBV19,ASSMGRANGANVLT
TRBV19,ASSLFGLGQGPNTEAF
TRBV7-9,ASSSRGADSGNTIY
TRBV4-2,ASSQSRGGQETQY
TRBV30,AWNSGTFNVLT
TRBV4-1,ASTQTGGNTIY
TRBV28,ASISTGTYEQY
TRBV14,ASSPGMETKNIQY